This T cell receptor beta chain was captured by sequencing in a study of blood T cell repertoires in COVID-19. The overall study: Researchers got acute and convalescent COVID-19 samples from the United States, Italy and Spain. Sources were T cells, B-cell-depleted T cells, or PBMCs; the material itself was cDNA or gDNA.

In the original workflow: For nucleated cells, counts were estimated from reference gene primer amplification. Assay: immunoSEQ multiplex PCR; the TCRdb copy retains only in-frame clones and omits some. Clonal size and the V and J genes are those of that table, whereas D and trimming came from the DNA. The sample yields under 350,000 clones, approximately 86% seen once. Cohort assignment relied on participant-reported clinical history. As for this clone: The same CDR3 also results from other DNA sequences found in this sample.

V dropped 2 bases and J dropped 5 bases, with 9 bases sitting between them. The germline CDR1 and CDR2 sequences are SGHTA and FQGTGA. The CDR3 runs to 13 residues. Sequencing was performed on PBMCs or T cells enriched from blood (not recorded which). The chain joins TRBV7-3 to TRBJ1-2, with D tentatively TRBD1 (6 bases). The receptor comes from a woman in her thirties or forties with acute COVID-19. The CDR3 bases are TGTGCCAGCAGCTTAGGTCAGGGGTATGGCTACACCTTC. As protein: CASSLGQGYGYTF.